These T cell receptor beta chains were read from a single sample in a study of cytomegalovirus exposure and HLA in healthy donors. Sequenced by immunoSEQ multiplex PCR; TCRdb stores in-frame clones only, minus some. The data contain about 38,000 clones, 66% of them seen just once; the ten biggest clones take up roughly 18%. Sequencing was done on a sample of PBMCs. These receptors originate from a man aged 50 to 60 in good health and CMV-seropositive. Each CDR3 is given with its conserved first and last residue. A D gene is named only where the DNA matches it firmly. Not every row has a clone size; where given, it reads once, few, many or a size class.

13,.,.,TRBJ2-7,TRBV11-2,CATGAGAVYEQYF,TGTGCCACCGGGGCGGGGGCGGTCTACGAGCAGTACTTC
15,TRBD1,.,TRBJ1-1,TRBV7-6,CASSPRDRGGTEAFF,TGTGCCAGCAGCCCCCGGGACAGGGGAGGGACTGAAGCTTTCTTT
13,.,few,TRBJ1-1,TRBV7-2,CASSLVAGTEAFF,TGTGCCAGCAGCTTAGTTGCGGGGACTGAAGCTTTCTTT
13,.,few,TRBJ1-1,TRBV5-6,CASSPGMNTEAFF,TGTGCCAGCAGCCCGGGGATGAACACTGAAGCTTTCTTT
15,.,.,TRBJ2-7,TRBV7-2,CASSLHRGSSYEQYF,TGTGCCAGCAGCTTACATCGCGGAAGTTCCTACGAGCAGTACTTC
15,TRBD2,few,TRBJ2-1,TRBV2,CASSRTSGGANEQFF,TGTGCCAGCAGTCGAACTAGCGGGGGGGCCAATGAGCAGTTCTTC
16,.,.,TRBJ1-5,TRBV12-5,CASGLVEGGPNQPQHF,TGTGCTAGTGGTTTGGTAGAGGGAGGCCCCAATCAGCCCCAGCATTTT
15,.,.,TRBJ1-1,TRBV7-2,CASSPLGVFNTEAFF,TGTGCCAGCAGCCCTCTCGGGGTCTTTAACACTGAAGCTTTCTTT
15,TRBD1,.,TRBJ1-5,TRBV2,CASSPRTGSNQPQHF,TGTGCCAGCAGCCCTCGGACAGGTAGCAATCAGCCCCAGCATTTT
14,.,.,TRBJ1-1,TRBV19,CASSKTGVNTEAFF,TGTGCCAGTAGCAAAACGGGGGTGAACACTGAAGCTTTCTTT
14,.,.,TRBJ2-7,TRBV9,CASSPGTAWNEQYF,TGTGCCAGCAGCCCAGGGACTGCCTGGAACGAGCAGTACTTC
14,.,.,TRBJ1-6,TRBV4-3,CASSQDLQVKPLHF,TGCGCCAGCAGCCAAGATCTTCAGGTTAAGCCCCTCCACTTT
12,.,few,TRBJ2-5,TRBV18,CASSPPPGLLYF,TGTGCCAGCTCACCACCACCAGGGCTCCTGTACTTC
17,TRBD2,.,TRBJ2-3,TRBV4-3,CASSQQLAGGAQDTQYF,TGCGCCAGCAGCCAACAACTAGCGGGGGGCGCCCAAGATACGCAGTATTTT
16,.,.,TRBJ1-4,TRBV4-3,CASSQPKTGGNEKLFF,TGCGCCAGCAGCCAACCCAAGACAGGTGGTAATGAAAAACTGTTTTTT
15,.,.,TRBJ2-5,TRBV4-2,CASSQERGGQETQYF,TGTGCCAGCAGCCAAGAACGAGGCGGGCAAGAGACCCAGTACTTC
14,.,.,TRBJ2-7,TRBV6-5,CASRNRWDNYEQYF,TGTGCCAGCAGGAACAGGTGGGACAACTACGAGCAGTACTTC
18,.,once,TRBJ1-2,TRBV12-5,CASGLDRAGQVPSRGYTF,TGTGCTAGTGGTTTGGATCGGGCCGGACAAGTCCCAAGCCGGGGCTACACCTTC
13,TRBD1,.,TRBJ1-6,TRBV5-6,CASSKTGNSPLHF,TGTGCCAGCAGCAAGACAGGGAATTCACCCCTCCACTTT
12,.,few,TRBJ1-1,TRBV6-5,CASRDSWAEAFF,TGTGCCAGCAGAGACAGTTGGGCTGAAGCTTTCTTT
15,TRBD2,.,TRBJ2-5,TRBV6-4,CASSPTSGDQETQYF,TGTGCCAGCAGCCCGACTAGCGGGGACCAAGAGACCCAGTACTTC
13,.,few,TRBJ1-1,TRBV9,CASSVGRSTEAFF,TGTGCCAGCAGCGTAGGCAGGTCGACTGAAGCTTTCTTT